This T cell receptor beta chain was obtained from a study of cytomegalovirus exposure and HLA in healthy donors (dated by TCRdb to the late 2010s). General notes on the study: In an earlier analysis of 550 to 750 of the donors, approximately 300 Gb of sequence data and 117 million unique TCR beta sequences from roughly 200 million T cells were reported. The study combined high-throughput TCR immunosequencing, statistical association of individual TCRs with disease status, and machine learning to predict cytomegalovirus infection status. An early release covering roughly 580 HLA-typed donors comprised about 310 gigabases of sequencing data and about 90 million unique TCR sequences. Typing coverage differed by locus: A, B, C, DRB1 and DQB1 were typed in roughly 620-630 donors, DQA1 in roughly 500, DPA1 in 600 to 610, and DPB1 in 472. In the later analysis, no new phenotypic data were used to find candidate immune exposures; instead, reliance was placed on TCR beta sequences and their occurrence across donors. A few DR-DQ haplotypes were handled as single units for association and clustering because linkage in the cohort was strong. Of the 398 genotyped donors, approximately 81% were placed in the genetic ancestry cluster associated with self-reported Caucasian donors. The study was designed to test whether signatures of past pathogen exposure could be identified by cataloging public T cell receptors. Donor age, sex, ethnicity and CMV serostatus were compiled alongside the repertoire data. A separate validation cohort of roughly 120 different subjects was used in addition to the roughly 720-subject first cohort. The study profiled the T cell repertoires of more than 500 subjects by immunosequencing and related them to cytomegalovirus serostatus. A later genetic analysis took genome-wide SNP genotypes for about 65% of the 666 donors and used that subset as a discovery cohort. Among about 400 genotyped donors of the cohort, an average of roughly 230,000 unique TCR beta nucleotide sequences was sequenced per donor, of which 15% to 20% were non-productive. HLA typing included class I and class II loci at four-digit resolution. To decide whether each TCR beta V gene segment behaved as functional or pseudogenic, an earlier analysis of some 570 of the donors relied on high-throughput TCR beta sequencing. All discovery cohort repertoires had been generated using a single sequencing platform. A later analysis re-examined previously published TCR beta repertoires from roughly 650 donors and added high-resolution HLA genotyping to investigate patterns of TCR occurrence. Overall results and qualifications from the work: When HLA alleles, especially DR and DQ, strongly co-occurred, TCR associations were difficult to assign to individual alleles. Because HLA typing was missing for some donors at each locus, association tests included only the typed subset. It was suggested by the authors that the approach could potentially be generalized to other disease states and immunological phenotypes. According to a later analysis, parvovirus B19, influenza, CMV and Epstein-Barr virus appeared linked to several top co-occurrence clusters. In a later analysis, HLA-associated TCR beta chains showed more clonal expansion and lower generation probabilities than non-associated chains that were equally common. A few of the identified cytomegalovirus-associated TCR beta chains were confirmed in vitro to be specific for cytomegalovirus antigens. The sequencing pipeline was judged likely to have produced a cluster of highly shared sequence variants as a technical artifact. The earlier analysis of approximately 590 of the donors excluded 15 to 20 rarely observed V segments, including chromosome 9 orphons, because counts were too low. A further reported finding was that TCR beta sequences accurately predicted the HLA-A and HLA-B alleles for most subjects in the first cohort. The classifier was reported to diagnose cytomegalovirus status with high specificity and sensitivity in both the original and validation cohorts. Specific HLA alleles were associated with over 15,000 TCR beta sequences at a false discovery rate of 0.05 in a later analysis. An association between a missense DCLRE1C variant and V-gene and J-gene trimming of TCR beta chains was found in a later genetic analysis and replicated in an independent cohort. In the study, around 160 TCR beta chains were listed as associated with cytomegalovirus. The presence/absence analyses assumed that sequencing depth was roughly uniform across donors, and that assumption may not be true. According to a later analysis, TCR association rates differed among HLA loci, with DRB1 alleles showing the most associated TCRs and HLA-C alleles showing the fewest. For the cohort, immune exposure information was limited to CMV serostatus. In an earlier analysis of 587 of the donors, most TCR beta V segments appeared in productive rearrangements about 87% or about 30% of the time, broadly matching IMGT annotations. Compared with the approximately 710-donor mean, donors in an Asian-associated ancestry cluster had fewer N-insertions in productive TCRs, according to a later genetic analysis. While some public TCRs were present in many individuals, most TCR sequences turned up only very rarely across donors. The 87-base-pair reads could not distinguish some IMGT-functional V segments, including TRBV6-2 and TRBV6-3, so those segments were excluded. In this cohort, only TCR beta chains were sequenced, and detectable features were limited by the absence of alpha or paired-chain data. Correlated functional status among segregating V segments might reflect linkage disequilibrium, but an unknown experimental factor could not be ruled out. According to a later analysis, most CMV-associated TCR beta chains appeared to be HLA-restricted, and the HLA associations seemed to be driven largely by CMV exposure.

The library was made by the immunoSEQ multiplex PCR assay. A mixture of 60 forward primers for TCR Vbeta segments and 13 reverse primers for TCR Jbeta segments was used in the multiplex PCR. The CDR3 region of rearranged TCR beta genes was amplified from genomic DNA with a multiplex PCR assay. The amplified TCR beta libraries were sequenced on the Illumina HiSeq System as 87-base-pair reads. In the authors' own workflow: A later analysis tallied roughly 78 million unique TCR beta chains across the 550 to 850 repertoires, and some 10 million of those chains were shared by two or more donors. Raw reads were error-corrected and collapsed into unique sequences with a nearest-neighbor algorithm that merged closely related sequences to remove PCR and sequencing errors. CDR3 sequences were aligned to IMGT reference sequences to assign V, D and J gene segments. For a sequence to be retained, a match of at least six nucleotides to both a V gene segment and a J gene segment was required. A rearrangement counted as productive if the CDR3 had no stop codons and remained in frame with V and J, and every other rearrangement counted as non-productive. Following IMGT convention, CDR3 was defined as the stretch from the second conserved V-encoded cysteine up to the conserved J-encoded phenylalanine. In an earlier analysis of more than 550 of the donors, sequences lacking an unambiguous match to a single V gene segment were excluded. An earlier analysis of 587 of the donors called V segments functional above 56.7% productive rearrangements and segregating when the between-donor standard deviation exceeded 5%. A statistical classification framework was built for diagnosing cytomegalovirus status from the catalog of TCR beta chain sequences. V and J gene assignment, in a later analysis, came from comparing TCR nucleotide sequences with IMGT/GENE-DB human TR gene sequences. A later analysis assigned CDR3 sequences and most-parsimonious VDJ recombination scenarios with the TCRdist pipeline. In a later analysis, every TCR beta chain was defined by the combination of its CDR3 amino acid sequence and its V-gene family, and reads without a unique V-gene family were dropped. In a later analysis, fewer than 650 highly shared, low-generation-probability nucleotide sequences were removed to address suspected cross-contamination and a sequencing artifact. A later analysis calculated a clonal expansion index for each public chain from normalized within-repertoire ranks of inferred template counts. A later analysis computed generation probabilities with a VDJ recombination model fitted to out-of-frame rearrangements, and checked the results against IGoR. A later analysis scored TCR-TCR, TCR-HLA and TCR-CMV co-occurrence with hypergeometric tests, applying a repertoire-size bias correction to TCR pairs. In a later analysis, false discovery rates were estimated by permuting HLA or CMV assignments 20 times. In a later analysis, co-occurring TCRs were grouped using DBSCAN, and TCRdist sequence similarity was added for clustering within HLA-allele-positive subsets. Co-occurrence clustering excluded repertoires with fewer than 30,000 or more than 120,000 public chains, plus five with anomalous nucleotide sharing. TCRdb re-hosts the immuneACCESS table, in-frame sequences only. Its copies lack some clones; in the studies checked, an unresolved V gene accounts for under half of them, and the cause for the rest is not known. That table supplies the V and J calls and clone size; D and trimming were determined from the DNA. The sample table contains just over 200,000 clones; only one count was recorded for approximately 80% of them. In total, the top ten clones hold less than 2% of the sample.

From a lookup of the germline V gene (reference sequence), CDR1 and CDR2 are WNHNN and SYGVQD. The CDR3 goes from the cysteine to the phenylalanine over 12 residues. Only the CDR3 part of the read is kept: 36 bases, read in frame from the first base. V and J lose 4 bases and 2 bases, and a span of 4 bases separates them. The cohort consisted of 666 healthy bone marrow donors. All cohort members were sampled while nominally healthy, although unrecorded immune exposures were likely present. The donor was CMV seronegative and was included in the group of about 400 seronegative cohort members. Each donor provided a peripheral blood sample, and peripheral blood mononuclear cells were used for TCR beta sequencing. The Qiagen DNeasy Blood Extraction Kit was used to extract genomic DNA from the blood cell samples. Regarding this clone: This receptor's antigen is unknown. Within one base of it there is no much larger clone, and no base qualities were kept.

This chain is built from TRBV10-1 and TRBJ2-3, with the D gene not clear enough to name. The receptor was isolated from a man aged 50-59 years in good health and CMV-seronegative. Sequencing was carried out using PBMCs. Here is the DNA: TGCGCCAGCAGTGTATCCACAGATACGCAGTATTTT. Its amino acids are CASSVSTDTQYF.